This passage covers 12 T cell receptor beta chains from one sample sequenced in a study of blood T cell repertoires in COVID-19. The table came from immunoSEQ multiplex PCR; TCRdb's copy has only in-frame clones and leaves some out. This sample carries more than 250,000 clones, around 86% of them seen once, and the ten largest clones take 1%. The sequenced sample consisted of peripheral blood. The receptor set was obtained from a man aged 45-65 years with active or convalescent COVID-19.

This clone has only one observation. The chain recombines TRBV5-6 with TRBJ1-5, with D maybe TRBD1 (6 bases). The CDR3 runs to 13 residues. Trimming left V 4 bases short and J 5 bases short, with 10 bases between. Per germline, CDR1 SGHDT and CDR2 YYEEEE. CDR3 nucleotide sequence: TGTGCCAGCAGCCGCAGGGGAGATCAGCCCCAGCATTTT. As protein: CASSRRGDQPQHF. The variable domain in full, with the rest retrieved from reference TRBV5-6 and TRBJ1-5, is DAGVTQSPTHLIKTRGQQVTLRCSPKSGHDTVSWYQQALGQGPQFIFQYYEEEERQRGNFPDRFSGHQFPNYSSELNVNALLLGDSALYLCASSRRGDQPQHFGDGTRLSIL.

The chain uses TRBV10-3 and TRBJ2-7; possibly TRBD1 for D (5 bases). The CDR3 runs to 13 residues. Germline V lookup: CDR1 ENHRY, CDR2 SYGVKD. V lost 6 bases and J 0 bases, leaving 9 bases between the germline ends. Written as DNA, the CDR3 is TGTGCCATCAGAGAACAGGTCTCCTACGAGCAGTACTTC. Protein product: CAIREQVSYEQYF.

This chain joins TRBV6-4 and TRBJ1-2, with D maybe TRBD1 (6 bases). Germline CDR1 reads MRHNA; CDR2 reads SNTAGT. V shed 6 bases and J shed 7 bases, with 12 bases lying between them. This CDR3 spans 12 amino acids. CDR3 protein: CASRQQGGGYTF. The CDR3 coding sequence is TGTGCCAGCAGACAACAGGGCGGTGGCTACACCTTC.

This clone was seen once. V and J are TRBV12-3 or TRBV12-4 and TRBJ2-7; no clear D. The CDR3 is 13 residues long. V lost 2 bases and J lost 3, with 8 bases in between. CDR3 amino acids: CASSLQAGYEQYF. The DNA of the CDR3 is TGTGCCAGCAGTTTACAGGCAGGCTACGAGCAGTACTTC.

This chain uses TRBV2 with TRBJ1-3; D is unresolved. The CDR3 runs 16 residues. Germline V gene data show CDR1 as SNHLY and CDR2 as FYNNEI. The V end was cut by 1 base, the J end by 0 bases, with 10 bases between. The CDR3 nucleotides read TGTGCCAGCAGTGAAGACGAGTCCTACTCTGGAAACACCATATATTTT. It encodes CASSEDESYSGNTIYF.

The V gene is TRBV21-1, the J gene TRBJ2-1; the table gives TRBD1 as D, unverified against the DNA. TRBV21-1 is a recognized pseudogene. The length of the CDR3 is 16 residues. CDR3 nucleotide sequence: TGTGCCAGCAGCACCAACTGGGACAGGGGATGGCATGAGCAGTTCTTC. This encodes CASSTNWDRGWHEQFF.

CDR3 in amino acids: CASSFGTPDTQYF. The CDR3 coding sequence is TGTGCCAGCAGCTTTGGGACACCAGATACGCAGTATTTT. The V and J genes are TRBV5-6 and TRBJ2-3; the D gene is possibly TRBD1 (6 bases). From germline, CDR1 is SGHDT and CDR2 YYEEEE. The CDR3 contains 13 residues. The ends were cut back, 2 bases at V and 4 bases at J, with 8 bases in the middle. The variable domain in full, completed from reference TRBV5-6 and TRBJ2-3, reads DAGVTQSPTHLIKTRGQQVTLRCSPKSGHDTVSWYQQALGQGPQFIFQYYEEEERQRGNFPDRFSGHQFPNYSSELNVNALLLGDSALYLCASSFGTPDTQYFGPGTRLTVL.

This sequence joins TRBV2 and TRBJ1-2, with TRBD1 identical over 9 bases. Trimming at V came to 2 bases and at J to 8 bases, leaving 6 bases not matched to a gene. The CDR3 is 14 residues long. The germline V gene encodes CDR1 SNHLY and CDR2 FYNNEI. The CDR3 here is CASSERGTGLGYTF. CDR3 in DNA: TGTGCCAGCAGTGAACGAGGGACAGGGCTGGGCTACACCTTC.

The genes are TRBV28 and TRBJ1-1; 9 bases line up with TRBD1. Germline trimming cut 7 bases from V and 5 bases from J; bases unmatched to any gene: 8. Germline values: CDR1 MDHEN, CDR2 SYDVKM. This CDR3 contains 14 residues. The CDR3 region is CASTSLGTGTEAFF. Here the CDR3 DNA reads TGTGCCAGCACCAGTTTGGGGACAGGGACTGAAGCTTTCTTT. The whole variable domain, remainder taken from reference TRBV28 and TRBJ1-1, is DVKVTQSSRYLVKRTGEKVFLECVQDMDHENMFWYRQDPGLGLRLIYFSYDVKMKEKGDIPEGYSVSREKKERFSLILESASTNQTSMYLCASTSLGTGTEAFFGQGTRLTVV.

The chain joins TRBV27 to TRBJ2-2, with 11 nucleotides matching TRBD1. The CDR3 has 15 amino acids. In germline, CDR1 is MNHEY, CDR2 SMNVEV (reference sequence). Unmatched junction bases numbered 4, after V lost 6 bases and J lost 4 bases. CDR3 region: CASSGQGAGTGELFF. In DNA, the CDR3 is TGTGCCAGCAGCGGACAGGGGGCAGGCACCGGGGAGCTGTTTTTT.

The rearrangement uses TRBV5-5 and TRBJ2-3; tentative D call: TRBD1 (5 bases). Trimming took off 1 base at V and 3 bases at J, with 12 bases between the two ends. The CDR3 loop spans 15 amino acids. Germline V gene data show CDR1 as SGHKS and CDR2 as YYEKEE (reference sequence). The CDR3 nucleotides read TGTGCCAGCAGCTTGTATGGGGCTGAGACAGATACGCAGTATTTT. Its protein product is CASSLYGAETDTQYF.

This sequence joins TRBV27 and TRBJ2-2, with TRBD1 as a possible D gene (5 bases). CDR3 length: 14 amino acids. V was pared by 6 bases and J by 5 bases, with 13 bases between. Looked up from germline, CDR1 is MNHEY and CDR2 is SMNVEV (reference sequence). CDR3 in DNA: TGTGCCAGCAGCCCCACCAGGGTAACCGGGGAGCTGTTTTTT. Translation gives CASSPTRVTGELFF.